This T cell receptor beta chain was obtained from a study of graft-versus-host responses after intestinal transplantation. Assay used: immunoSEQ multiplex PCR; TCRdb lists only in-frame clones, some missing. The sample has about 4,900 clones; 25% to 30% are singletons. The CDR3 length is 12 residues. Germline CDR1 GTSNPN, CDR2 SVGIG (reference sequence). V lost 2 bases, J lost 8 bases, and 10 bases lay in between. This clone has a single count. Irradiated stimulators labeled with violet dye, some 200,000 in number, were plated with some 200,000 CFSE-labeled responders. The clonotype was recovered from a human patient who received an intestinal transplant. This material consisted of alloreactive CD8+ T cells from a mixed lymphocyte reaction culture, taken before intestinal transplant. Stated subset: CFSE-low proliferating T cells sorted from roughly 6-day pre-transplant mixed lymphocyte reaction (GvH or HvG direction). The rearrangement uses TRBV30 and TRBJ2-1, with D unclear. CDR3 protein: CAWSYAADEQFF. CDR3 in DNA: TGTGCCTGGAGTTATGCGGCGGATGAGCAGTTCTTC. Combining the CDR3 with reference TRBV30 and TRBJ2-1 gives the whole variable domain SQTIHQWPATLVQPVGSPLSLECTVEGTSNPNLYWYRQAAGRGLQLLFYSVGIGQISSEVPQNLSASRPQDRQFILSSKKLLLSDSGFYLCAWSYAADEQFFGPGTRLTVL.